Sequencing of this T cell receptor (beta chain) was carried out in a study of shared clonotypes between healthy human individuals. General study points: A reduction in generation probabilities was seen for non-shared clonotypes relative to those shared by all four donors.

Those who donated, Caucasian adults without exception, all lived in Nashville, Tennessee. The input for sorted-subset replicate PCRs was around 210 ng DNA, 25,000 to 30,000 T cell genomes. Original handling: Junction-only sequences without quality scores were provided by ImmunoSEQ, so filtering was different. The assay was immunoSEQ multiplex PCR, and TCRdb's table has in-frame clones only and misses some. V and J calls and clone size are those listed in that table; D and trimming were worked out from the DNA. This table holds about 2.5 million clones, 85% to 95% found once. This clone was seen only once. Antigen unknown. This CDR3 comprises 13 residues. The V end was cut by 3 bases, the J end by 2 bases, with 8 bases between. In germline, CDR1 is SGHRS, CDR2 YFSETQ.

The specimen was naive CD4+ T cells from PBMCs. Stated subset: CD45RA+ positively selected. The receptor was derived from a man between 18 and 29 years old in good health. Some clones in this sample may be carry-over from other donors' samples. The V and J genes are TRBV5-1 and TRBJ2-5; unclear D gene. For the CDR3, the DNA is TGCGCCAGCAGCTGGTCGGCGCAAGAGACCCAGTACTTC. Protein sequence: CASSWSAQETQYF.